This TCR beta chain originates from a study of T cell responses to AZD1222 COVID-19 vaccine listed by TCRdb under 2021. Describing the broader study: TCR sequencing was performed for more than 230 trial participants, of whom about 200 were given two doses of AZD1222 and approximately 26 were given two doses of MenACWY control vaccine. Trial participants were enrolled by age into 18-55, 56-69 and 70-plus year subgroups, with roughly 160, 29 and 62 TCR-sequenced participants respectively.

The CDR3 runs 14 amino acids, cysteine and phenylalanine included. Of the read, only the CDR3 DNA is kept; its 42 bases are in frame from base 1. V has 3 bases trimmed and J has 3 bases trimmed; junction bases matching no gene number 4. CDR1 and CDR2 (SGHRS, YFSETQ) derive from the germline V gene. As regards this clone: Its antigen specificity is not known. Qualities for individual bases were not recorded, and no much larger clone is one base off.

The CDR3 regions of human TCRbeta chains were analyzed by immunosequencing. Turning to the authors' computational methods: Repertoire TCRs were matched against a reference library of SARS-CoV-2-specific TCRs generated with the MIRA antigen-specificity platform. Breadth meant the fraction of unique TCRs that were SARS-CoV-2-associated, whereas depth meant the fraction of total T cells that were SARS-CoV-2-associated. Using the MIRA data, each spike-specific TCR was mapped to the spike region that the TCR reacts to and placed in a CD4 or CD8 class. Log10-transformed breadth and depth values were compared by one-way ANOVA with Sidak's multiple comparisons tests. Not all clones reach the TCRdb copy of this immuneACCESS table, which keeps in-frame sequences only. Checked studies attribute under half of the gap to unresolved V genes and leave the rest unexplained. V, J and clone size are taken as reported in that table, and D and trimming were inferred from the DNA itself. Counted in this sample were around 89,000 clones; about 89% of them appeared once. The ten largest clonotypes hold around 6% of the sample.

This specimen's time point label, per the study, means: about 28 days (+/-7) after the second vaccine dose. AZD1222 recipients with second doses at about 4 weeks or about 12 weeks were pooled, because spike-specific TCR depth and breadth did not differ between schedules. Vaccinee samples came from UK trials COV001 and COV002, including a single-blind randomized controlled phase 2/3 trial of AZD1222 (ChAdOx1 nCoV-19) in healthy adults. For TCRbeta chain sequencing, PBMC samples were collected from trial participants at day 0 and at day 28 after the second dose. What the work shows at the level of the full study, not this receptor alone: Reportedly, close to half of the unique spike-specific TCRs recognized epitopes lying outside the regions that are mutated in the B.1.351 and B.1.1.7 variants. Participants were mostly white British and included more females than males, and it was suggested by the authors that clonal diversity may have been underestimated. A significant rise in spike-specific TCR breadth and depth was observed after two AZD1222 doses relative to day 0 and relative to MenACWY recipients. The 56-69-year group was small, and its depth increase did not reach significance, likely because of low power. Only a handful of AZD1222 recipients were SARS-CoV-2 seropositive at baseline, limiting conclusions about previously exposed vaccinees. The whole spike protein was spanned by vaccine-associated CD4 TCRs, and dominant responses were seen in regions 160-218 and 743-854. No day 14 peak-response samples were available, so repertoires were characterized only after the peak T cell response.

The specimen was peripheral blood, collected 28 days after the second AZD1222 dose. The receptor comes from an adult who received the AZD1222 COVID-19 vaccine. The V gene is TRBV5-1 and the J gene is TRBJ1-1; 8 bases in between match TRBD1. The DNA sequence reads TGCGCCAGCAGCTGGACAGGGCTGGACACTGAAGCTTTCTTT. Its protein product is CASSWTGLDTEAFF.